This TCR beta chain was profiled in a study of regulatory T cells in long-lasting Graves disease. Study context: Graves' patients, newly diagnosed, had taken antithyroid drugs under 3 months.

The time point here: newly diagnosed GD, antithyroid drugs for less than 3 months. The authors made the TCR library using RNA they extracted from PBMCs. Guidelines of the American Thyroid Association were used to diagnose Graves' disease. Construction of the TCR beta libraries employed iRepertoire HTBI primers in conjunction with Arm-PCR of CDR3 regions. TCRdb reprocessed the multiplex PCR reads via MiXCR and lists one record per CDR3 protein. Of about 470,000 distinct CDR3 sequences listed, 14% to 15% are singletons. This clonotype was recorded many times. These data were also reused for a study on T cells in Graves' hyperthyroidism and ophthalmopathy. In that study: The HTBI set primed first-round TCR CDR3 RT-PCR. Expanded thyroid clonotypes (above 0.001) were mostly also found in blood.

The receptor comes from a young woman with Graves disease. Sequences were derived from peripheral blood mononuclear cells (PBMCs), sampled at new diagnosis, from a patient treated with antithyroid drugs.

Here the CDR3 reads CASSSLASGTSGGKYEQYF. CDR3 DNA sequence: TGTGCCAGCAGTTCTCTGGCCTCCGGGACATCTGGTGGGAAGTACGAGCAGTACTTC. The chain has TRBV6-2 or TRBV6-3 and TRBJ2-7; possibly TRBD1 for D (6 bases). Germline V CDR1 and CDR2: MNHEY, SVGEGT. V lost 4 bases, J lost 4 bases, and 29 bases lay in between. The CDR3 consists of 19 residues.